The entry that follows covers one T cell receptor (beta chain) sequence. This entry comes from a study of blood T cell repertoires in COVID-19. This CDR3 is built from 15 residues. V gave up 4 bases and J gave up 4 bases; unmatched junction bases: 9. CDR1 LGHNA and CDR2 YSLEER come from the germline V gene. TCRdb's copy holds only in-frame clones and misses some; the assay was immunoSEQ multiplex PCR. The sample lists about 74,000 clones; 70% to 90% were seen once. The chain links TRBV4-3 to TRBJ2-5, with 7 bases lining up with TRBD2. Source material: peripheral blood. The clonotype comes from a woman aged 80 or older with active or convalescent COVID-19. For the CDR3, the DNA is TGCGCCAGCAGCCGAAGACTAGCCCCAGGAGAGACCCAGTACTTC. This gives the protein CASSRRLAPGETQYF.